This T cell receptor (beta chain) was recorded in a study of blood T cell repertoires in COVID-19 (dated by TCRdb to about 2020). At the level of the whole study: Samples from collaborators originated in the United States, Italy and Spain and spanned both the acute and convalescent phases of COVID-19. The prospective study material was composed of cDNA or gDNA derived from T cells, B-cell-depleted T cells, or PBMCs. Deeply sampled blood TCRbeta repertoires from subjects exposed to, actively infected with, or recovered from COVID-19 were included in the dataset. The repertoires were released in a freely available public database intended as a resource for research on the immune response to SARS-CoV-2. Samples came from the ongoing ImmuneRACE study (first 160 participants) plus 1,254 subjects from 6 global collaborators. Nearly every sample came with metadata listing a de-identified subject ID, COVID-19 status, age in years and sex. Where available, HLA class I and class II types were obtained from metadata supplied by the sample provider rather than from assay-based typing.

TCRbeta CDR3 regions were amplified from genomic DNA by means of the immunoSEQ Assay, a bias-controlled multiplex PCR. In the paper's pipeline: Nucleated cell counts per sample were estimated from amplification of reference gene primers within the assay. To quantify the absolute abundance of each unique TCRbeta CDR3 rearrangement, sequence reads were collapsed and filtered. Productive Simpson clonality was computed per sample as the square root of Simpson's diversity index over productive rearrangements. Not all clones reach the TCRdb copy of this immuneACCESS table, which keeps in-frame sequences only. Checked studies attribute under half of the gap to unresolved V genes and leave the rest unexplained. V, J and clone size were drawn from that table, and D and trimming were deduced from the DNA. The sample table lists approximately 150,000 clones, about 80% of them with a count of one. The ten largest make up 3.5% to 4% of the sample.

From its cysteine to its phenylalanine, the CDR3 spans 14 amino acids. CDR3 DNA is the only sequence kept; it has 42 bases, read in frame from the first base. At the junction V is shortened by 8 bases and J by 1 base; bases outside the gene matches: 6. The germline V gene supplies CDR1 MGHDK and CDR2 SYGVNS. The research as a whole found: Clinical and demographic metadata were provided uncurated, with the amount varying by source and participant.

For this clone: This receptor's antigen is unknown. Per-nucleotide qualities are absent, and no much larger clonotype sits a single base away.

Another Seattle source contributed samples from volunteer blood donors who had recovered from COVID-19. The collaborating institutions used their own protocols to collect whole blood in K2EDTA tubes. For TCRbeta analysis, collaborators shipped samples as frozen whole blood, isolated PBMCs, or DNA extracted from either of those sample types. The sequenced material came from peripheral blood. The receptor was derived from a man in his sixties or seventies who had recovered from COVID-19. The sequence links TRBV25-1 to TRBJ2-3; 7 bases in the junction line up with TRBD1. The nucleotides are TGTGCCAGCGCTCCTACAGGGGGCACAGATACGCAGTATTTT. Its protein is CASAPTGGTDTQYF.